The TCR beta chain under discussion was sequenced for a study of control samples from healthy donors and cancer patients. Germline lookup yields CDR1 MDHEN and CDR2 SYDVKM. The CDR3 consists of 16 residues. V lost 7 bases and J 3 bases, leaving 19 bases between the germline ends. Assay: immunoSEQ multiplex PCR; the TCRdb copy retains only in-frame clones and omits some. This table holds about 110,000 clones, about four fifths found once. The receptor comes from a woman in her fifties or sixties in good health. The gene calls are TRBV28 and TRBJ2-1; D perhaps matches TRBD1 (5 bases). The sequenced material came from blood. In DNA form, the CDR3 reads TGTGCCAGCATTTCCCTCGACAGATCCCTCTACAATGAGCAGTTCTTC. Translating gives CASISLDRSLYNEQFF.